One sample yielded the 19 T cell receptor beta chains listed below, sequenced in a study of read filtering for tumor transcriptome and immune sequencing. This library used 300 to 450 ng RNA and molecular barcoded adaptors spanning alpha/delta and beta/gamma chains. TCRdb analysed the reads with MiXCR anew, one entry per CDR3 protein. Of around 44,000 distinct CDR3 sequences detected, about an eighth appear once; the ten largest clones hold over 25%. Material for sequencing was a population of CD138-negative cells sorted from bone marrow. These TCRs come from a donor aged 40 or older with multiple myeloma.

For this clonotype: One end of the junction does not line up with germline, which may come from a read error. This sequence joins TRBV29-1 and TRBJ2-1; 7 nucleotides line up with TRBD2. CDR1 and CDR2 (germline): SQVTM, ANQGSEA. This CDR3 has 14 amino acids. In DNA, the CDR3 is TGCAGCGTTGTGCGGGAGTTCTCCTACAATGGGCAGTTCTTC. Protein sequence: CSVVREFSYNGQFF.

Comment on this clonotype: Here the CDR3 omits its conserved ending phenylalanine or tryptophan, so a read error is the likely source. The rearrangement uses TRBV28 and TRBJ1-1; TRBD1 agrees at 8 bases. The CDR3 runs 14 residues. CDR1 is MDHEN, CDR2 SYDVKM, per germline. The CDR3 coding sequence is TGTGCCGGCAGCCTGGAACAGGGGGTCACTGAAGCTTTCTCT. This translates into CAGSLEQGVTEAFS.

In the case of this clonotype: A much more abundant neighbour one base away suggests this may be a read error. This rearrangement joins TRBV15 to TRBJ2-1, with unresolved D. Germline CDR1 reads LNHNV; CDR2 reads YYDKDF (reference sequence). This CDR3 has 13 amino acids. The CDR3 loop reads CATSRDSHNEQFF. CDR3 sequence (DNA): TGTGCCACCAGCAGAGACTCCCACAATGAGCAGTTCTTC.

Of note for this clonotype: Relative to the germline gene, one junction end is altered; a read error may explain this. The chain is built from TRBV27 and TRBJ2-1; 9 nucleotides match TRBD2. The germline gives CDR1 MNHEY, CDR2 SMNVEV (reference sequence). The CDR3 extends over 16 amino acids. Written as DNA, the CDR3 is TGTGCCGGCAGTCAATCCGCGACTAGCGGATACAATGAGCAGTTCTTC. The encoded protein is CAGSQSATSGYNEQFF.

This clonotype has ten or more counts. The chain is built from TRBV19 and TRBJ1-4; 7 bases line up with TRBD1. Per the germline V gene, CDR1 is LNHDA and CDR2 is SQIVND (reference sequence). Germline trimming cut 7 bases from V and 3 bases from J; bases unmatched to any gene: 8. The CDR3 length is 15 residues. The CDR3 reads CASIRRGEANEKLFF. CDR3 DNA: TGTGCCAGTATACGCAGGGGGGAAGCTAATGAAAAACTGTTTTTT.

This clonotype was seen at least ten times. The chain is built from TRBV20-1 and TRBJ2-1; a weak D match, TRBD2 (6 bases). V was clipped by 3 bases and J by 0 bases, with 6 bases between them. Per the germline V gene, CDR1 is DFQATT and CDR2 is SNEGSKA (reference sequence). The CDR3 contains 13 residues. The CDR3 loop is CSASGSSYNEQFF. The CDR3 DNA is TGCAGTGCTAGCGGGAGCTCCTACAATGAGCAGTTCTTC.

The CDR3 DNA is TGCAGCGTTGACAGGGGTCCCAGCACCGGGGAGCTGTTTTTT. It is translated as CSVDRGPSTGELFF. The rearrangement links TRBV29-1 to TRBJ2-2, with D possibly TRBD1 on 6 matching bases. V dropped 3 bases and J dropped 4 bases, with 12 bases sitting between them. There are 14 residues in the CDR3. Germline-derived CDR1 and CDR2 are SQVTM and ANQGSEA.

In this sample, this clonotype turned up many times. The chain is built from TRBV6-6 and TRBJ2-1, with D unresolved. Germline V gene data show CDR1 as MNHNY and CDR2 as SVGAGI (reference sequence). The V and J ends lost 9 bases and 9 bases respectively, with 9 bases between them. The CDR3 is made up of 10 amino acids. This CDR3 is CASRKSEQFF. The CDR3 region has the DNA TGTGCCAGTCGAAAAAGTGAGCAGTTCTTC.

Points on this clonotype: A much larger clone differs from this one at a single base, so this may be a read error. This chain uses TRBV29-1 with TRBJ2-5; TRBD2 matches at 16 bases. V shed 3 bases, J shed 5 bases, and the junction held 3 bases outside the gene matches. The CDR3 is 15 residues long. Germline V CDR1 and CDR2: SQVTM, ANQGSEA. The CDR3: CSVDEGLAGGETQYF. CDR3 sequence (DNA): TGCAGCGTTGATGAGGGACTAGCGGGAGGGGAGACCCAGTACTTC.

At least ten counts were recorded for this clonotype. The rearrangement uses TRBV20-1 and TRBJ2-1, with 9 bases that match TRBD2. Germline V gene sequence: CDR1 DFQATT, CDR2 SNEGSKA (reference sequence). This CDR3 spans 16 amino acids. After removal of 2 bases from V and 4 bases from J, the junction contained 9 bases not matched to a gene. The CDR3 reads CSARHPGGRGYNEQFF. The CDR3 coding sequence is TGCAGTGCTAGACACCCCGGCGGGAGGGGATACAATGAGCAGTTCTTC.

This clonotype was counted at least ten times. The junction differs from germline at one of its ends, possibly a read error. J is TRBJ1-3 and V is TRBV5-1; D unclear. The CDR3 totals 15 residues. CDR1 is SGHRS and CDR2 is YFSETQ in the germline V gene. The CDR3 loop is CASSLDGNPGNTIYF. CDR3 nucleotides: TGCGCCAGCAGTTTGGATGGGAATCCTGGAAACACCATATATTTT.

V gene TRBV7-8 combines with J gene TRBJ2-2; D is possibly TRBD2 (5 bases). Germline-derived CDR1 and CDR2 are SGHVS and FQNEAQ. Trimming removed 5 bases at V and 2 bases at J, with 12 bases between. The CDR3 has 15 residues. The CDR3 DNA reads TGTGCCAGCAGCCCCGGGGTTGGAAACACCGGGGAGCTGTTTTTT. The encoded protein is CASSPGVGNTGELFF.

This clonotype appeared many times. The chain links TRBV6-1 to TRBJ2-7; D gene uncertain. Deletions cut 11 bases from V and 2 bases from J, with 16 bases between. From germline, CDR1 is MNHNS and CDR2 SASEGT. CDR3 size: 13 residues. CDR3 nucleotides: TGTGCCTCCCTGGCCAGTCACACCTACGAGCAGTACTTC. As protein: CASLASHTYEQYF.

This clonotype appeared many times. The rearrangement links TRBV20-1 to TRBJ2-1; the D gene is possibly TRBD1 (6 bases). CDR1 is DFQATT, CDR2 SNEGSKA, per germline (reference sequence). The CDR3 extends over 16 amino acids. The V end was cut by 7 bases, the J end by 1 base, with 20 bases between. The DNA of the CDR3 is TGCAGTGTCCCATCAAACGACAGGCTATCCTACAATGAGCAGTTCTTC. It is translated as CSVPSNDRLSYNEQFF.

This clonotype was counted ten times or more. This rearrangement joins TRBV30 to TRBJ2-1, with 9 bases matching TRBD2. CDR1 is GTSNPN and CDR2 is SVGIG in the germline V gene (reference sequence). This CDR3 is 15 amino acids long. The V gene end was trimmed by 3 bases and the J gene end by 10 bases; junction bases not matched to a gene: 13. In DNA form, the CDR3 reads TGTGCCTGGAGACCCCCCTTAGCGGGAGTTCGAGAGCAGTTCTTC. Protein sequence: CAWRPPLAGVREQFF.

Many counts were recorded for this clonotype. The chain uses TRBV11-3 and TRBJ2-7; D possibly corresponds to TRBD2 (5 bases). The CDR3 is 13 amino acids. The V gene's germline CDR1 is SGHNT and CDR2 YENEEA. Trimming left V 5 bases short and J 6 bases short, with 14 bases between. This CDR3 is CASSAARGGEQYF. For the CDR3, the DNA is TGTGCCAGCAGCGCTGCACGAGGAGGCGAGCAGTACTTC.

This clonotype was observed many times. The CDR3 bases are TGTGCCAGCAGCAAGGCCGCCGATACGCAGTATTTT. Translation: CASSKAADTQYF. This chain links TRBV6-2 or TRBV6-3 with TRBJ2-3, with D hard to call. The germline V and J ends were trimmed by 6 bases and 6 bases, with 10 bases remaining between them. The CDR3 extends over 12 amino acids. Per the germline V gene, CDR1 is MNHEY and CDR2 is SVGEGT.

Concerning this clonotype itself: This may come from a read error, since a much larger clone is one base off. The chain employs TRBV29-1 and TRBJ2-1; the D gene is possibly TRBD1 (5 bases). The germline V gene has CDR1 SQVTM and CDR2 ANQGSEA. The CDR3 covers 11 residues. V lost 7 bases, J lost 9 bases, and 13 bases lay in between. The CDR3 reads CSAGQGTEQFF. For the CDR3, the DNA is TGCAGCGCTGGGCAGGGCACTGAGCAGTTCTTC.

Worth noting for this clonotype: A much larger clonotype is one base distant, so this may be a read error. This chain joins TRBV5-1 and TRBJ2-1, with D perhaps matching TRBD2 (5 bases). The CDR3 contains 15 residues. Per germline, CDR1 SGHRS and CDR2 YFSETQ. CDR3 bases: TGCGCCTGCAGCTTGGAAAAGCGGACCTACAATGAGCAGTTCTTC. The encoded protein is CACSLEKRTYNEQFF.